This entry lists 22 T cell receptor beta chains sequenced from one sample in a study of T cells in Graves' hyperthyroidism and ophthalmopathy. Amplified TCR beta CDR3 regions came from RNA transcripts. The primer set for the first-round RT-PCR of the TCR CDR3 was HTBI. From the multiplex PCR reads, TCRdb called clonotypes with MiXCR, one entry per CDR3 protein. There are roughly 800,000 distinct CDR3 sequences in the sample; approximately 40% occur only once, and over 8% lies in the top ten. The source material was blood. These receptors originate from a young man with Graves' hyperthyroidism.

The chain links TRBV12-3 or TRBV12-4 to TRBJ2-5; D unresolved. Trimming pared 1 base from V and 11 bases from J, leaving 8 bases between. The CDR3 has 11 residues. The CDR3 nucleotides are TGTGCCAGCAGTTTAGTAGGCTATCAGTACTTC. Protein product: CASSLVGYQYF.

The J gene is TRBJ1-5, the V gene TRBV15; D possibly corresponds to TRBD1 (6 bases). The CDR3 consists of 15 residues. Trimming removed 1 base from V and 8 bases from J, with 15 bases in between. Per the germline V gene, CDR1 is LNHNV and CDR2 is YYDKDF (reference sequence). CDR3 DNA sequence: TGTGCCACCAGCAGAGGAGGGGGGGGGCTCGAGCCCCAGCATTTT. The encoded protein is CATSRGGGGLEPQHF.

The J gene is TRBJ2-7, the V gene TRBV5-1; D is tentatively TRBD1 or TRBD2 (7 bases each). This CDR3 comprises 15 residues. The germline CDR1 and CDR2 sequences are SGHRS and YFSETQ. With 0 bases removed from V and 3 bases from J, the gap between germline ends came to 13 bases. The CDR3 region has the DNA TGCGCCAGCAGCTTGGTGGCAGGGGGGGGCTACGAGCAGTACTTC. It is translated as CASSLVAGGGYEQYF.

This clonotype has at least ten counts. This chain links TRBV19 with TRBJ1-2; 7 bases line up with TRBD1. In germline, CDR1 is LNHDA, CDR2 SQIVND (reference sequence). V was pared by 3 bases and J by 4 bases, with 5 bases of the junction left unmatched. CDR3 length: 14 residues. The CDR3 loop is CASSIVEGAYGYTF. CDR3 bases: TGTGCCAGTAGTATCGTAGAGGGGGCCTATGGCTACACCTTC.

The CDR3 DNA is TGCAGTGCTTCGGACAGGGCAATGGACGAGCAGTACTTC. It specifies CSASDRAMDEQYF. The chain combines TRBV20-1 with TRBJ2-7; 8 nucleotides line up with TRBD1. J was trimmed by 5 bases and V by 5 bases; bases with no gene match: 8. CDR3 size: 13 residues. Germline lookup yields CDR1 DFQATT and CDR2 SNEGSKA (reference sequence).

This clonotype was picked up many times. The chain is built from TRBV29-1 and TRBJ2-7, with D perhaps TRBD2 (6 bases). Trimming took 4 bases from V and 3 from J, leaving 25 bases between them. Germline V gene sequence: CDR1 SQVTM, CDR2 ANQGSEA. CDR3 length: 17 residues. The CDR3 sequence: CSVVSGTGSTGLYEQYF. DNA of the CDR3: TGCAGCGTTGTATCGGGGACCGGGAGTACCGGCCTCTACGAGCAGTACTTC.

CDR3 DNA sequence: TGTGCCAGCTACGGCGGCGGGGGGAACACTGAAGCTTTCTTT. Its protein is CASYGGGGNTEAFF. The V gene is TRBV9, the J gene TRBJ1-1; possibly TRBD1 for D (5 bases). CDR1 SGDLS and CDR2 YYNGEE come from the germline V gene. The CDR3 contains 14 residues. V lost 7 bases and J lost 1, with 14 bases in between.

The rearrangement joins TRBV7-2 to TRBJ1-5; D is perhaps TRBD1 (5 bases). CDR1 and CDR2 from the germline V gene are SGHTA and FQGNSA. The CDR3 spans 12 residues. V lost 4 bases, J lost 11 bases, and 12 bases lay in between. The CDR3 region is CASSWGGRSQHF. The DNA of the CDR3 is TGTGCCAGCAGCTGGGGGGGACGATCCCAGCATTTT.

There are many counts of this clonotype. This CDR3 is CAIAKDRGGTEAFF. DNA for the CDR3: TGTGCCATCGCCAAGGACAGGGGAGGGACTGAAGCTTTCTTT. The rearrangement links TRBV10-3 to TRBJ1-1; the match to TRBD1 covers 9 bases. The germline V gene has CDR1 ENHRY and CDR2 SYGVKD. The CDR3 has 14 residues. J lost 5 bases, V lost 8 bases, and 9 bases had no gene match.

This chain connects TRBV15 to TRBJ2-7, with D perhaps matching TRBD2 (6 bases). The CDR3 totals 14 residues. V was shortened by 0 bases and J by 5 bases, with 11 bases between the two germline ends. CDR1 LNHNV and CDR2 YYDKDF come from the germline V gene (reference sequence). CDR3 sequence (DNA): TGTGCCACCAGCAGAGATCCGGGAGCCCACGAGCAGTACTTC. Encoded protein: CATSRDPGAHEQYF.

This clonotype has a count of ten or more. V is TRBV14 and J is TRBJ1-6; 11 nucleotides match TRBD1. V lost 4 bases to trimming and J lost 8 bases; unmatched junction nucleotides: 4. The CDR3 is made up of 15 amino acids. CDR1 is SGHDN and CDR2 is FVKESK in the germline V gene. DNA for the CDR3: TGTGCCAGCAGCCTTCGGACAGGGGGCGATTCACCCCTCCACTTT. Translated: CASSLRTGGDSPLHF.

The V call is TRBV7-3, the J call TRBJ2-2, with 8 bases that match TRBD1. The CDR3 has 14 residues. Trimming at V came to 5 bases and at J to 7 bases, leaving 6 bases not matched to a gene. The germline V gene encodes CDR1 SGHTA and CDR2 FQGTGA. The DNA for the CDR3 is TGTGCCAGCAGCCGGACCGGGACAGGCGGGGAGCTGTTTTTT. Translation: CASSRTGTGGELFF.

This chain joins TRBV2 and TRBJ1-2; 7 nucleotides align to TRBD1. V shed 2 bases and J 6 bases; nucleotides not matched to a gene: 3. Germline CDR1 and CDR2: SNHLY and FYNNEI. The CDR3 has 13 amino acids. The DNA of the CDR3 is TGTGCCAGCAGTGAAAGGGGGCAGAATGGCTACACCTTC. It translates to CASSERGQNGYTF.

Only one count was recorded for this clonotype. A much bigger clone sits one base away, suggesting this may be a read error. This chain joins TRBV6-5 and TRBJ1-5, with unresolved D. Germline CDR1 and CDR2: MNHEY and SVGAGI. Trimming removed 7 bases from V and 3 bases from J, with 10 bases in between. The CDR3 length is 13 residues. The CDR3 spells CASKKGDNQPQHF. The CDR3 region has the DNA TGTGCCAGCAAAAAGGGAGACAATCAGCCCCAGCATTTT.

The rearrangement joins TRBV4-1 to TRBJ1-1; 8 bases agree with TRBD1. Trimming removed 0 bases from V and 3 bases from J; junction bases left unmatched: 9. Germline V gene sequence: CDR1 MGHRA, CDR2 YSYEKL. This CDR3 has 17 amino acids. CDR3 sequence (DNA): TGCGCCAGCAGCCAAGATCAGGGGGCGCCTCTGGACACTGAAGCTTTCTTT. It specifies CASSQDQGAPLDTEAFF.

This clonotype was observed at least ten times. This chain uses TRBV5-6 with TRBJ1-5; D might be TRBD1 (5 bases). V lost 4 bases and J lost 3, with 14 bases in between. The CDR3 has 15 residues. Germline lookup yields CDR1 SGHDT and CDR2 YYEEEE. The CDR3 here is CASSVGTVNNQPQHF. The CDR3 bases are TGTGCCAGCAGCGTGGGGACGGTCAACAATCAGCCCCAGCATTTT.

The chain is built from TRBV4-1 and TRBJ2-6; D remains unclear. This CDR3 has 16 residues. CDR1 is MGHRA, CDR2 YSYEKL, per germline. The ends were cut back, 0 bases at V and 3 bases at J, with 9 bases in the middle. In nucleotides, the CDR3 is TGCGCCAGCAGCCAAGAAACCGTCCTTGGGGCCAACGTCCTGACTTTC. Its translation is CASSQETVLGANVLTF.

The chain recombines TRBV7-6 with TRBJ2-2; weak D call: TRBD1 (5 bases). Germline V gene data show CDR1 as SGHVS and CDR2 as FNYEAQ. The CDR3 totals 15 residues. Trimming took 6 bases from V and 4 from J, leaving 15 bases between them. The chain's CDR3 is CASSYLTASTGELFF. CDR3 coding DNA: TGTGCCAGCAGTTACTTGACAGCATCCACCGGGGAGCTGTTTTTT.

This clonotype was detected only a few times. V usage is TRBV7-8 and J usage is TRBJ2-7; 8 bases map to TRBD1. Germline CDR1 SGHVS, CDR2 FQNEAQ. This CDR3 has 13 amino acids. J lost 2 bases, V lost 6 bases, and 3 bases had no gene match. DNA of the CDR3: TGTGCCAGCAGAAGGACAGGGCCCTACGAGCAGTACTTC. Residues: CASRRTGPYEQYF.

The chain joins TRBV20-1 to TRBJ2-2; D remains unclear. Germline lookup yields CDR1 DFQATT and CDR2 SNEGSKA (reference sequence). The CDR3 has 15 amino acids. Trimming pared 5 bases from V and 4 bases from J, leaving 17 bases between. CDR3 region: CSARLIGSGTGELFF. CDR3 DNA sequence: TGCAGTGCTCGACTCATCGGCTCGGGCACCGGGGAGCTGTTTTTT.

The V and J genes are TRBV7-2 and TRBJ1-3; D gene unclear. The CDR3 is 15 residues long. V lost 5 bases to trimming and J lost 3 bases, with 14 bases between them. Germline CDR1 reads SGHTA; CDR2 reads FQGNSA. CDR3 loop: CASSEAAGYGNTIYF. CDR3 nucleotides: TGTGCCAGCAGCGAGGCGGCGGGATATGGAAACACCATATATTTT.

The chain couples TRBV5-1 to TRBJ2-7, with TRBD1 as a possible D gene (6 bases). The germline V gene has CDR1 SGHRS and CDR2 YFSETQ. This CDR3 comprises 14 residues. Trimming took off 7 bases at V and 0 bases at J, with 14 bases between the two ends. CDR3 loop: CASRRDIRSYEQYF. The CDR3, as DNA: TGCGCCAGCCGCCGGGACATCCGCTCCTACGAGCAGTACTTC.